What follows describes a single TCR beta chain. Its antigen is not yet known. No base quality information exists; no much larger clone differs at one position. The data originate from a study of blood T cell repertoires in COVID-19 (dated by TCRdb to about 2020). Context from the whole study: The collaborator samples originated in the United States, Italy and Spain and spanned the acute and convalescent phases of COVID-19. Deeply sampled blood TCRbeta repertoires from subjects exposed to, actively infected with, or recovered from COVID-19 were included in the dataset. The samples were drawn from two sources: the first 160 participants of the ongoing ImmuneRACE study, and about 1,300 subjects contributed by 6 global collaborators. Sample metadata almost always included a de-identified subject ID, COVID-19 status, age in years and sex. Where available, HLA class I and class II types were obtained from metadata supplied by the sample provider rather than from assay-based typing. The repertoires were released in a freely available public database intended as a resource for research on the immune response to SARS-CoV-2. The material from the prospective study consisted of cDNA or gDNA derived from T cells, B-cell-depleted T cells, or PBMCs.

Findings and caveats that apply to the study as a whole: How much clinical and demographic metadata was included differed by source and by participant, and the metadata was provided uncurated.

The immunoSEQ Assay, a bias-controlled multiplex PCR, was used to amplify TCRbeta CDR3 regions from genomic DNA. The paper's data handling went like this. The number of nucleated cells in each sample was estimated from the amplification of reference gene primers within the assay. To quantify the absolute abundance of each unique TCRbeta CDR3 rearrangement, sequence reads were collapsed and filtered. For each sample, productive Simpson clonality was calculated as the square root of Simpson's diversity index over productive rearrangements. Imported from immuneACCESS, the table was reduced by TCRdb to in-frame sequences with V and J called. These copies leave out some clones; in studies compared against another copy, an unresolved V gene accounts for under half, and the cause of the remainder is not known. V and J calls and clone size follow that table, whereas D and trimming were derived from the DNA. For this sample there are around 330,000 clones; 70% to 90% appear just once. Roughly 4.1% of the sample is taken by the ten largest.

Each collaborating institution followed its own protocols to collect whole blood in K2EDTA tubes. For TCRbeta analysis, collaborators shipped samples in one of three forms: frozen whole blood, isolated PBMCs, or DNA extracted from either of those sample types. CDR1 and CDR2 are read off the germline V gene as ENHRY and SYGVKD. V drops 6 bases and J drops 1 base, leaving 12 bases in between. Counted from cysteine to phenylalanine, this CDR3 has 14 amino acids. CDR3 DNA is the only sequence kept; it has 42 bases, read in frame from the first base. What was sequenced was peripheral blood. The clonotype was recovered from a woman between 50 and 59 years old with active or convalescent COVID-19. The sequence joins TRBV10-3 to TRBJ1-1, with the D segment identity uncertain. At the DNA level, the sequence is TGTGCCATCAGGTCGGACGGAGGGAACACTGAAGCTTTCTTT. It translates as CAIRSDGGNTEAFF.